This section outlines one TCR beta chain sequence together with its context. This entry comes from a study of shared clonotypes between healthy human individuals. Whole-study context: Participating donors consisted of a couple of women and a few men aged 18 to 49.

J lost 7 bases, V lost 7 bases, and 9 bases had no gene match. Germline V lookup: CDR1 MNHEY, CDR2 SVGAGI. This CDR3 contains 14 residues. Measured with immunoSEQ multiplex PCR; TCRdb has only the in-frame clones, and not every one. Of roughly 2 million clones in the sample, over 85% were seen once. The chain has TRBV6-5 and TRBJ2-1, with 8 positions matching TRBD1. The receptor comes from a man in his late teens or twenties in good health. Sequenced input: naive CD4+ T cells sorted from blood. Subset noted: CD45RA+ positively selected. This chain's CDR3 is CASTPDRVRNEQFF. The CDR3 bases are TGTGCCAGCACTCCGGACAGGGTGCGTAATGAGCAGTTCTTC.